The entry below describes one TCR beta chain. This clone has only one observation. Its binding antigen is unknown. Per-base qualities were not stored, and no clone one base away is much larger. The sample originates from a study of T cell changes during pregnancy in multiple sclerosis (dated 2019 in TCRdb). A note on the overall study: Changes in the T cell repertoire over the course of pregnancy were examined in this study in women with multiple sclerosis.

The library was produced with the immunoSEQ multiplex PCR assay. The table comes from immuneACCESS by way of TCRdb, which keeps in-frame sequences with V and J called. Part of the clones is missing from these tables; in studies checked, under half for an unresolved V gene and the rest for unknown reasons. The sample has about 40,000 clones on record, roughly 90% of them singletons. The top ten constitute 7.5% to 10% of the sample. Reading from cysteine to phenylalanine, the CDR3 counts 11 amino acids. Of all the DNA, just the CDR3 is kept, 33 bases in frame from base 1. Per the germline V gene (reference sequence), LNHDA is the CDR1 and SQIVND is the CDR2. The V end loses 7 bases and the J end loses 7 bases, and a stretch of 11 bases separates them.

The clonotype was recovered from a female donor with multiple sclerosis, enrolled in a pregnancy study. The sample in question was CD8+ T cells from peripheral blood mononuclear cells, obtained before pregnancy. The V and J segments used are TRBV19 and TRBJ2-7, with the D gene uncertain. The DNA reads TGTGCCAGTACCGGCCCCGGGGAGCAGTACTTC. It specifies CASTGPGEQYF.